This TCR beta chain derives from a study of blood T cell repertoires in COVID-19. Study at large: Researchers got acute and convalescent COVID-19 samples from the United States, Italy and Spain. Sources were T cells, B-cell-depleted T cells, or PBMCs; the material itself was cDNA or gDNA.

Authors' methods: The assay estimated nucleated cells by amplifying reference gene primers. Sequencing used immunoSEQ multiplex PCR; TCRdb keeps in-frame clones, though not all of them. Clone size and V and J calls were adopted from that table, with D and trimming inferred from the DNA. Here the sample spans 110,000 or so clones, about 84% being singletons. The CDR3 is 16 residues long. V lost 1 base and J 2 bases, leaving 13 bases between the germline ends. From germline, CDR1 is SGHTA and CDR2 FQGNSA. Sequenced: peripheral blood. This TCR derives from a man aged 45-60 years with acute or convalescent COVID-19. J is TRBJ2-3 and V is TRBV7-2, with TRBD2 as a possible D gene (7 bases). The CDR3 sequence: CASSLGGGVTTDTQYF. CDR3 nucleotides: TGTGCCAGCAGCTTAGGAGGGGGGGTTACCACAGATACGCAGTATTTT.